Each of the 7 T cell receptor beta chains below was sequenced from the same sample in a study of T cells in Graves' hyperthyroidism and ophthalmopathy. Amplified regions were TCR beta CDR3 sequences from RNA transcripts. The HTBI primer set drove a first-round RT-PCR of the TCR CDR3. TCRdb redid the calling of the multiplex PCR reads with MiXCR, one entry per CDR3 protein. The sample carries fewer than 900,000 distinct CDR3 sequences, 15% to 20% recorded once. Source material: blood. The receptors were sampled from a man between 18 and 35 years old with Graves' hyperthyroidism.

This clonotype was counted only a few times. The genes are TRBV28 and TRBJ2-1; 8 positions agree with TRBD2. The CDR3 totals 15 residues. V dropped 7 bases and J dropped 5; count of bases not matched to a gene: 10. Per germline, CDR1 MDHEN and CDR2 SYDVKM. In nucleotides, the CDR3 is TGTGCCAGCACCCCCAGCGGGAGAAACGACAATGAGCAGTTCTTC. Translation gives CASTPSGRNDNEQFF. Filled out from reference TRBV28 and TRBJ2-1, the complete variable domain reads DVKVTQSSRYLVKRTGEKVFLECVQDMDHENMFWYRQDPGLGLRLIYFSYDVKMKEKGDIPEGYSVSREKKERFSLILESASTNQTSMYLCASTPSGRNDNEQFFGPGTRLTVL.

On this clonotype: This may stem from a read error, because a much larger clone lies one nucleotide away. This chain uses TRBV5-5 with TRBJ1-1; D is unresolved. CDR3 length equals 13 residues. The germline gives CDR1 SGHKS, CDR2 YYEKEE (reference sequence). V gave up 2 bases and J gave up 6 bases, with 11 bases separating them. The CDR3 DNA is TGTGCCAGCAGCTTCGGCAGCCACGCTGAAGCTTTCTTT. Its protein is CASSFGSHAEAFF. Filled out from reference TRBV5-5 and TRBJ1-1, the complete variable domain reads DAGVTQSPTHLIKTRGQQVTLRCSPISGHKSVSWYQQVLGQGPQFIFQYYEKEERGRGNFPDRFSARQFPNYSSELNVNALLLGDSALYLCASSFGSHAEAFFGQGTRLTVV.

The chain recombines TRBV5-5 with TRBJ1-4; TRBD1 matches 7 bases. J lost 7 bases, V lost 4 bases, and 7 bases had no gene match. The CDR3 length is 14 residues. From germline, CDR1 is SGHKS and CDR2 YYEKEE (reference sequence). This chain's CDR3 is CASSRGQVREKLFF. The CDR3 DNA sequence: TGTGCCAGCAGCCGAGGACAGGTTCGTGAAAAACTGTTTTTT.

The V call is TRBV4-3, the J call TRBJ1-5, with 9 bases matching TRBD1. The V segment lost 3 bases and the J segment 4 bases; nucleotides outside the gene matches: 19. Germline CDR1 reads LGHNA; CDR2 reads YSLEER. The CDR3 consists of 20 residues. The CDR3 nucleotides are TGCGCCAGCAGCCATTCTAATCCCGAGGACAGGGGTGAGGAGAATCAGCCCCAGCATTTT. Translating it yields CASSHSNPEDRGEENQPQHF.

The chain uses TRBV30 and TRBJ1-2, with 8 bases that match TRBD1. Trimming at V came to 4 bases and at J to 3 bases, leaving 1 base not matched to a gene. Looked up from germline, CDR1 is GTSNPN and CDR2 is SVGIG (reference sequence). The CDR3 has 12 amino acids. The CDR3 here is CAWTGGDYGYTF. As DNA, the CDR3 is TGTGCCTGGACAGGGGGCGACTATGGCTACACCTTC.

The chain couples TRBV6-5 to TRBJ2-5; 9 bases are shared with TRBD1. This CDR3 spans 16 amino acids. Germline V lookup: CDR1 MNHEY, CDR2 SVGAGI. V shed 5 bases and J 3 bases; nucleotides not matched to a gene: 10. As DNA, the CDR3 is TGTGCCAGCAGTAACCGGGACAGGGATGGAAAAGAGACCCAGTACTTC. Its protein is CASSNRDRDGKETQYF.

Only a few counts were recorded for this clonotype. This chain links TRBV29-1 with TRBJ2-7, with TRBD1 matching over 10 bases. The CDR3 has 12 residues. CDR1 is SQVTM, CDR2 ANQGSEA, per germline. The V segment lost 7 bases and the J segment 4 bases; nucleotides outside the gene matches: 4. CDR3 region: CSDPGQGYEQYF. In nucleotides, the CDR3 is TGCAGCGACCCGGGACAGGGGTACGAGCAGTACTTC.